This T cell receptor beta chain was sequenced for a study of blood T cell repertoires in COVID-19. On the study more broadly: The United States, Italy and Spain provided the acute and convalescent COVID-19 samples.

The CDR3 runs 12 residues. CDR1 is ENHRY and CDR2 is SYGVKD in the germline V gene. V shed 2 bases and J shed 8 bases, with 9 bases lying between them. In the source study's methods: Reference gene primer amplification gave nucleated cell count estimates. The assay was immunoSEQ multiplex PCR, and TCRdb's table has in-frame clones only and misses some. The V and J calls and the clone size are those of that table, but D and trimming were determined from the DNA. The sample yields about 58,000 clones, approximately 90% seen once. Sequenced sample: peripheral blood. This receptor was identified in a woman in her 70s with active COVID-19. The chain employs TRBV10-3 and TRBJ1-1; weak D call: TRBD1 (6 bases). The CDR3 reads CAISEPDREAFF. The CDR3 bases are TGTGCCATCAGTGAGCCAGACAGGGAAGCTTTCTTT.